One and the same sample provided the 11 T cell receptor beta chains below, sequenced in a study of T cell repertoires in cytomegalovirus infection. TCRdb redid the calling of the reads with MiXCR, one entry per CDR3 protein. The sample contains 600,000 to 700,000 distinct CDR3 sequences, around a third of which appear only once. These TCRs are of unknown antigen specificity. The material was cultured PBMCs, obtained from culture after CMV antigen stimulation. These TCRs come from a human donor in good health (CMV status not recorded). Some clones in this sample may be carry-over from other donors' samples.

The gene calls are TRBV6-2 or TRBV6-3 and TRBJ2-5, with D unresolved. CDR1 and CDR2 (germline): MNHEY, SVGEGT. The CDR3 is 14 amino acids. Deletions cut 2 bases from V and 4 bases from J, with 11 bases between. The CDR3 coding sequence is TGTGCCAGCAGTTACGCCCTGGTTGGAGAGACCCAGTACTTC. Encoded protein: CASSYALVGETQYF.

V and J are TRBV6-1 and TRBJ1-5; D gene uncertain. CDR1 MNHNS and CDR2 SASEGT come from the germline V gene. Trimming cost V 5 bases and J 4 bases, with 12 bases left between them. This CDR3 has 14 residues. The CDR3 is CASSFQRVNQPQHF. The DNA for the CDR3 is TGTGCCAGCAGTTTTCAGAGGGTTAATCAGCCCCAGCATTTT.

The chain recombines TRBV20-1 with TRBJ1-5; D is unresolved. Per germline, CDR1 DFQATT and CDR2 SNEGSKA (reference sequence). V lost 7 bases and J lost 0, with 16 bases in between. The CDR3 covers 15 residues. The CDR3 is CSVGSGLASNQPQHF. The CDR3 DNA is TGCAGTGTCGGAAGTGGGTTGGCTAGCAATCAGCCCCAGCATTTT.

This chain joins TRBV20-1 and TRBJ1-5; 10 bases line up with TRBD1. The V gene end was trimmed by 6 bases and the J gene end by 7 bases; junction bases not matched to a gene: 15. Germline V gene sequence: CDR1 DFQATT, CDR2 SNEGSKA (reference sequence). CDR3 size: 16 residues. Here the CDR3 reads CSAQDRGQPNRQPQHF. The CDR3, as DNA: TGCAGTGCCCAAGACAGGGGGCAACCGAACAGGCAGCCCCAGCATTTT.

A few counts support this clonotype. The DNA is left out, because the CDR3 cannot be placed on it with certainty; the CDR3 is given as TCRdb lists it. The V call is TRBV6-1, the J call TRBJ1-4; whether TRBD1, the table's D call, matches the DNA was not checked. The CDR3 comprises 13 residues, both ends counted. Looked up from germline, CDR1 is MNHNS and CDR2 is SASEGT. The CDR3 loop is CASSERFGTGTIF.

This sequence joins TRBV5-4 and TRBJ2-1; the D gene is possibly TRBD2 (6 bases). Germline loops: CDR1 SGHNT, CDR2 YYREEE (reference sequence). The CDR3 spans 15 residues. Deletions cut 4 bases from V and 4 bases from J, with 15 bases between. The CDR3 reads CASSPWRGSYNEQFF. The CDR3 coding sequence is TGTGCCAGCAGCCCGTGGCGGGGAAGTTACAATGAGCAGTTCTTC.

The chain is built from TRBV11-2 and TRBJ2-1; D possibly matches TRBD1 or TRBD2 (5 bases each). The CDR3 contains 16 residues. Trimming removed 3 bases from V and 1 base from J, with 13 bases in between. Germline values: CDR1 SGHAT, CDR2 FQNNGV. CDR3 loop: CASSFRGVPSYNEQFF. The DNA for the CDR3 is TGTGCCAGCAGCTTTAGAGGGGTCCCATCCTACAATGAGCAGTTCTTC.

The rearrangement joins TRBV12-3 or TRBV12-4 to TRBJ2-1; D gene uncertain. Trimming removed 4 bases from V and 4 bases from J, with 11 bases in between. This CDR3 is 14 amino acids long. CDR3 residues: CASSSNKVYNEQFF. For the CDR3, the DNA is TGTGCCAGCAGTTCCAATAAAGTTTACAATGAGCAGTTCTTC.

The chain recombines TRBV7-4 with TRBJ1-5; the D is unclear. V shed 0 bases and J shed 9 bases, with 9 bases lying between them. From germline, CDR1 is SGHVT and CDR2 SQSDAQ. The CDR3 consists of 13 residues. The CDR3 nucleotides read TGTGCCAGCAGCTTAGCGGCAGCCCTGCCCCAGCATTTT. This translates into CASSLAAALPQHF. Supplemented by reference TRBV7-4 and TRBJ1-5, the full variable domain reads GAGVSQSPRYKVAKRGRDVALRCDSISGHVTLYWYRQTLGQGSEVLTYSQSDAQRDKSGRPSGRFSAERPERSVSTLKIQRTEQGDSAVYLCASSLAAALPQHFGDGTRLSIL.

In this sample, this clonotype turned up a few times. V usage is TRBV11-1 and J usage is TRBJ2-7; 12 nucleotides match TRBD1. Germline V gives CDR1 SGHAT, CDR2 FQDESV (reference sequence). The ends lost 5 bases at V and 6 bases at J; junction bases unmatched: 5. CDR3 length equals 14 residues. Here the CDR3 reads CASSRDRGRGEQYF. The CDR3 DNA reads TGTGCCAGCAGCCGGGACAGGGGGCGCGGCGAGCAGTACTTC.

The J gene is TRBJ2-7, the V gene TRBV12-3 or TRBV12-4; D unclear. The CDR3 is 13 amino acids. With 3 bases removed from V and 7 bases from J, the gap between germline ends came to 13 bases. The CDR3 coding sequence is TGTGCCAGCAGTTTTCGGTCCTTTTTGGAGCAGTACTTC. Its translation is CASSFRSFLEQYF.